Listed here are 19 T cell receptor beta chains from one sample, sequenced in a study of shared clonotypes between healthy human individuals. Using immunoSEQ multiplex PCR, the repertoire was profiled, and TCRdb retains in-frame clones only, with some absent. The data show 2,500,000 or so clones, just over 90% seen once. Input material: naive CD4+ T cells sorted from blood. Documented subset: CD45RA+ positively selected. These receptor sequences come from a man aged 18 to 30 in good health.

In regard to this clone: The sample contains more than one DNA sequence encoding this CDR3. This chain links TRBV2 with TRBJ2-7; the match to TRBD2 covers 9 bases. Germline CDR1 is SNHLY and CDR2 is FYNNEI. The V segment lost 4 bases and the J segment 1 base; nucleotides outside the gene matches: 2. The CDR3 is 14 amino acids. CDR3 sequence reads: CASSVGLASYEQYF. CDR3 DNA: TGTGCCAGCAGTGTAGGACTAGCGTCCTACGAGCAGTACTTC.

This rearrangement joins TRBV10-2 to TRBJ2-6, with D hard to call. CDR3 length equals 16 residues. V shed 1 base and J shed 0 bases, with 7 bases lying between them. The germline CDR1 and CDR2 sequences are WSHSY and SAAADI. CDR3: CASSEYGVSGANVLTF. CDR3 DNA sequence: TGCGCCAGCAGTGAGTATGGGGTCTCTGGGGCCAACGTCCTGACTTTC.

This clone was observed a single time. The genes are TRBV6-1 and TRBJ2-3; the match to TRBD2 covers 8 bases. This CDR3 comprises 13 residues. J lost 7 bases, V lost 8 bases, and 8 bases had no gene match. Germline assignment: CDR1 MNHNS and CDR2 SASEGT. CDR3 protein: CASRVAGSNTQYF. The CDR3 DNA reads TGTGCCAGCCGAGTAGCGGGGAGCAATACGCAGTATTTT.

The CDR3 nucleotides are TGTGCCAGCACCTCGGGAGGGCAGGAGACCCAGTACTTC. Protein sequence: CASTSGGQETQYF. V usage is TRBV7-2 and J usage is TRBJ2-5; 8 bases agree with TRBD2. The CDR3 loop spans 13 amino acids. V shed 7 bases, J shed 5 bases, and the junction held 6 bases outside the gene matches. The V gene's germline CDR1 is SGHTA and CDR2 FQGNSA.

This rearrangement joins TRBV10-1 to TRBJ2-1; TRBD2 matches at 10 bases. Germline assignment: CDR1 WNHNN and CDR2 SYGVQD (reference sequence). After removal of 11 bases from V and 9 bases from J, the junction contained 7 bases not matched to a gene. The CDR3 loop spans 12 amino acids. CDR3: CAGGTSETEQFF. Here the CDR3 DNA reads TGCGCCGGTGGGACTAGCGAAACTGAGCAGTTCTTC.

The count of this clone is one. The genes are TRBV5-1 and TRBJ2-2; TRBD1 is a possible D gene (5 bases). The germline V and J ends were trimmed by 1 base and 2 bases, with 12 bases remaining between them. Germline V gene lookup returns CDR1 SGHRS and CDR2 YFSETQ. The CDR3 has 16 amino acids. CDR3 sequence (DNA): TGCGCCAGCAGCTTGACGTGGACAAGAAACACCGGGGAGCTGTTTTTT. It specifies CASSLTWTRNTGELFF.

The CDR3, as DNA: TGTGCCAGCAGCCGGGGAATTACAGGGGGCGAAGAGACCCAGTACTTC. This encodes CASSRGITGGEETQYF. The chain carries TRBV11-2 and TRBJ2-5; 9 positions match TRBD1. The CDR3 runs to 16 residues. CDR1 SGHAT and CDR2 FQNNGV come from the germline V gene. The J segment lost 3 bases and the V segment lost 5 bases, leaving 10 bases of the junction unmatched.

J is TRBJ2-7 and V is TRBV18, with D possibly being TRBD2 (5 bases). V was trimmed by 3 bases and J by 7 bases, leaving 19 bases between them. CDR1 KGHSH and CDR2 LQKENI come from the germline V gene. The CDR3 runs 15 residues. CDR3 protein: CASSPVPFGVSEQYF. CDR3 nucleotides: TGTGCCAGCTCACCCGTCCCCTTCGGGGTTAGTGAGCAGTACTTC.

V and J are TRBV19 and TRBJ2-3; either TRBD1 or TRBD2 may supply D (6 bases each). The germline V and J ends were trimmed by 3 bases and 4 bases, with 11 bases remaining between them. The CDR3 has 14 amino acids. Germline lookup yields CDR1 LNHDA and CDR2 SQIVND (reference sequence). The CDR3 reads CASSMRGVADTQYF. As DNA, the CDR3 is TGTGCCAGTAGTATGAGGGGGGTTGCAGATACGCAGTATTTT.

The chain uses TRBV28 and TRBJ1-4; D is undetermined. Germline V lookup: CDR1 MDHEN, CDR2 SYDVKM. CDR3 size: 15 residues. Trimming shortened V by 4 bases and J by 5 bases, and 14 bases separated the two germline ends. DNA for the CDR3: TGTGCCAGCAGTTCCCCAGGCGCCCCGAATGAAAAACTGTTTTTT. As protein: CASSSPGAPNEKLFF.

This clone was counted once. The V gene is TRBV6-1, the J gene TRBJ2-1, with D possibly matching TRBD1 (6 bases). Germline V gene sequence: CDR1 MNHNS, CDR2 SASEGT. The CDR3 spans 12 residues. Trimming shortened V by 4 bases and J by 6 bases, and 7 bases separated the two germline ends. The CDR3 reads CASSGTANEQFF. The CDR3 DNA reads TGTGCCAGCAGTGGGACAGCCAATGAGCAGTTCTTC.

This chain joins TRBV12-5 and TRBJ1-1; weak D call: TRBD1 (5 bases). The germline CDR1 and CDR2 sequences are LGHNT and FRNRAP. The V and J ends lost 6 bases and 0 bases respectively, with 29 bases between them. The CDR3 is 20 amino acids. The CDR3 sequence is CASGRALGGSPWDMNTEAFF. CDR3 nucleotides: TGTGCTAGTGGACGCGCCCTTGGGGGAAGCCCGTGGGATATGAACACTGAAGCTTTCTTT. The complete variable domain, with remaining parts taken from reference TRBV12-5 and TRBJ1-1, reads DARVTQTPRHKVTEMGQEVTMRCQPILGHNTVFWYRQTMMQGLELLAYFRNRAPLDDSGMPKDRFSAEMPDATLATLKIQPSEPRDSAVYFCASGRALGGSPWDMNTEAFFGQGTRLTVV.

The chain has TRBV19 and TRBJ2-5, with TRBD2 matching over 14 bases. Germline lookup yields CDR1 LNHDA and CDR2 SQIVND (reference sequence). Unmatched junction bases numbered 1, after V lost 4 bases and J lost 3 bases. CDR3 length: 15 amino acids. CDR3 sequence: CASSRGLAGEETQYF. The CDR3 DNA sequence: TGTGCCAGTAGTAGGGGACTAGCGGGAGAAGAGACCCAGTACTTC.

This clone showed up just once. The chain combines TRBV19 with TRBJ1-4; D is perhaps TRBD1 (6 bases). This CDR3 spans 15 amino acids. From germline, CDR1 is LNHDA and CDR2 SQIVND (reference sequence). With 6 bases removed from V and 3 bases from J, the gap between germline ends came to 14 bases. The DNA for the CDR3 is TGTGCCAGTAGACCATCACGGGGGCCTAATGAAAAACTGTTTTTT. Translating it yields CASRPSRGPNEKLFF. The variable domain in full, completed from reference TRBV19 and TRBJ1-4, reads DGGITQSPKYLFRKEGQNVTLSCEQNLNHDAMYWYRQDPGQGLRLIYYSQIVNDFQKGDIAEGYSVSREKKESFPLTVTSAQKNPTAFYLCASRPSRGPNEKLFFGSGTQLSVL.

CDR3 sequence: CASLTGIYSNQPQHF. In DNA, the CDR3 is TGTGCTAGCTTAACAGGGATCTATAGCAATCAGCCCCAGCATTTT. This sequence joins TRBV12-5 and TRBJ1-5; possibly TRBD1 for D (6 bases). Trimming stripped 9 bases from V and 0 bases from J, with 15 bases between. CDR1 and CDR2 (germline): LGHNT, FRNRAP. The CDR3 loop spans 15 amino acids.

This sequence joins TRBV4-3 and TRBJ2-3; 7 nucleotides line up with TRBD2. Germline CDR1 reads LGHNA; CDR2 reads YSLEER. This CDR3 spans 16 amino acids. V dropped 0 bases and J dropped 4; count of bases not matched to a gene: 7. The CDR3 sequence: CASSQDAGAGADTQYF. CDR3 coding DNA: TGCGCCAGCAGCCAAGATGCGGGAGCTGGGGCAGATACGCAGTATTTT.

The genes are TRBV6-1 and TRBJ1-4; tentative D call: TRBD1 (5 bases). The V gene lost 4 bases and the J gene lost 2 bases, with 11 bases spanning the gap. The germline gives CDR1 MNHNS, CDR2 SASEGT. There are 15 residues in the CDR3. The CDR3 DNA is TGTGCCAGCAGTGCTCGGGGGACGACTAATGAAAAACTGTTTTTT. Translation gives CASSARGTTNEKLFF.

The V call is TRBV5-1, the J call TRBJ1-1, with 7 bases that match TRBD1. Germline assignment: CDR1 SGHRS and CDR2 YFSETQ. With 4 bases clipped from V and 3 bases from J, the junction kept 6 bases outside the gene matches. This CDR3 region has 14 residues. The CDR3 DNA is TGCGCCAGCAGCGTGGACAGGACGGACACTGAAGCTTTCTTT. This sequence encodes CASSVDRTDTEAFF.

The chain links TRBV10-3 to TRBJ2-5, with TRBD2 matching over 8 bases. The CDR3 spans 16 residues. From germline, CDR1 is ENHRY and CDR2 SYGVKD. V shed 6 bases and J 2 bases; nucleotides not matched to a gene: 11. Written as DNA, the CDR3 is TGTGCCATCAGCCCCTCTGGCGGGAGGCCGCAAGAGACCCAGTACTTC. Translated: CAISPSGGRPQETQYF.